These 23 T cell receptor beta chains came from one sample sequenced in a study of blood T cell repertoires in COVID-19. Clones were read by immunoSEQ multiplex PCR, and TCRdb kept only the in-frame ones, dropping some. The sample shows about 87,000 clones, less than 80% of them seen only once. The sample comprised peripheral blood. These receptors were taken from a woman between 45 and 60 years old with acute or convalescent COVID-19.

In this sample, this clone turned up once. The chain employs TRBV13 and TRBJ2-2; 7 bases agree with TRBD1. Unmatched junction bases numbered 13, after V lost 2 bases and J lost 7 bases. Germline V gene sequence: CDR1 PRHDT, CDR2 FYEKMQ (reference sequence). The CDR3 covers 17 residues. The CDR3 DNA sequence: TGTGCCAGCAGCTTAAATACAGGACAGGCCGGGGTCGGGGAGCTGTTTTTT. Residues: CASSLNTGQAGVGELFF.

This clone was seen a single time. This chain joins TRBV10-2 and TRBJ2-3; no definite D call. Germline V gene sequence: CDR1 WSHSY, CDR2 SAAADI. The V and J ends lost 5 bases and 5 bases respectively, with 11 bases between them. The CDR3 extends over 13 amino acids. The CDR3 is CASSSSMGDTQYF. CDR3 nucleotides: TGCGCCAGCAGTTCTAGTATGGGAGATACGCAGTATTTT.

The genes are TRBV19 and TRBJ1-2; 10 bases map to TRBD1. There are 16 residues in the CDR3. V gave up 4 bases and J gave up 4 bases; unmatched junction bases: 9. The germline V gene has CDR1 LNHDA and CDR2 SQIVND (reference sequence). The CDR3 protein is CASSTLTGGLIYGYTF. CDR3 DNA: TGTGCCAGTAGTACCTTGACAGGGGGCCTAATCTATGGCTACACCTTC.

Here the CDR3 reads CASSLASTDEAFF. Here the CDR3 DNA reads TGTGCCAGCAGCTTAGCCTCAACAGATGAAGCTTTCTTT. The chain is built from TRBV11-1 and TRBJ1-1, with unresolved D. The CDR3 sequence is 13 residues long. V was pared by 0 bases and J by 7 bases, with 9 bases between. Germline CDR1 reads SGHAT; CDR2 reads FQDESV (reference sequence).

DNA for the CDR3: TGTGCCAGCAGTGAGGGACTAGCGGGGCTAGAGACCCAGTACTTC. Translated, it gives CASSEGLAGLETQYF. This chain uses TRBV6-1 with TRBJ2-5; 13 bases fit TRBD2. Unmatched junction bases numbered 2, after V lost 3 bases and J lost 4 bases. Germline lookup yields CDR1 MNHNS and CDR2 SASEGT. The CDR3 totals 15 residues.

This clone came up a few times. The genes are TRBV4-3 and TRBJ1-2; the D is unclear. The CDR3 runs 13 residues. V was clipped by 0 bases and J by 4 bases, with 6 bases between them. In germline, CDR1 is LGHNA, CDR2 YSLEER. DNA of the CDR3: TGCGCCAGCAGCCAAGACTCTTTCTATGGCTACACCTTC. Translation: CASSQDSFYGYTF.

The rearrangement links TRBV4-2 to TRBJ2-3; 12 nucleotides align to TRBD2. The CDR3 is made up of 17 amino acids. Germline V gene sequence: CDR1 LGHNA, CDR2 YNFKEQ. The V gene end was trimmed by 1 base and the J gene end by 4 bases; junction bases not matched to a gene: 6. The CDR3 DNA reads TGTGCCAGCAGCCAAGCCGCTAGCGGGGGGGCCGCAGATACGCAGTATTTT. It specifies CASSQAASGGAADTQYF.

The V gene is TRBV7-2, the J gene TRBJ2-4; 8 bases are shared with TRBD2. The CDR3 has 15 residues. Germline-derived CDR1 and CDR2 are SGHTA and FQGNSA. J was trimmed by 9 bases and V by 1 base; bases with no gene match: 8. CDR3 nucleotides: TGTGCCAGCAGCTTAGGGACGGGGGGGGTCGGCATTCAGTACTTC. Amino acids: CASSLGTGGVGIQYF.

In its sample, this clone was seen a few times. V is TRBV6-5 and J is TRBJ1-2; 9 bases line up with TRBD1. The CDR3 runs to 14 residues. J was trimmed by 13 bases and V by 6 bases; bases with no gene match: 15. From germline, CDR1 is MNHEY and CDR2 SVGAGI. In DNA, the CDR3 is TGTGCCAGCAGCTCACCCGGGACAGGGCCGGCGAGCACCTTC. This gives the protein CASSSPGTGPASTF.

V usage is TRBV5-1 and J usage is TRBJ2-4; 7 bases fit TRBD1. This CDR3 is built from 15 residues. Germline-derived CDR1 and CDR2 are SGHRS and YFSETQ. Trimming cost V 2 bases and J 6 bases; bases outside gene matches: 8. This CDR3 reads CASSLTPGGRNIQYF. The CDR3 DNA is TGCGCCAGCAGCTTAACCCCAGGGGGTAGAAACATTCAGTACTTC.

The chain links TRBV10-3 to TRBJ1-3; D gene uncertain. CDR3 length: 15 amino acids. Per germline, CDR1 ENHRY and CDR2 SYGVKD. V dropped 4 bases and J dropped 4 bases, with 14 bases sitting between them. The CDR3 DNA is TGTGCCATCAGTGGGACCGGACTGAGCGGAAACACCATATATTTT. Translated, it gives CAISGTGLSGNTIYF.

CDR3 DNA sequence: TGTGCCAGCAGCTCGGCGTTTGATCAGGTCTACCATGGAGGCGAGCAGTACTTC. Its translation is CASSSAFDQVYHGGEQYF. V is TRBV11-2 and J is TRBJ2-7; perhaps TRBD2 as D (5 bases). This CDR3 is built from 18 residues. Germline values: CDR1 SGHAT, CDR2 FQNNGV. The V and J ends lost 4 bases and 6 bases respectively, with 28 bases between them.

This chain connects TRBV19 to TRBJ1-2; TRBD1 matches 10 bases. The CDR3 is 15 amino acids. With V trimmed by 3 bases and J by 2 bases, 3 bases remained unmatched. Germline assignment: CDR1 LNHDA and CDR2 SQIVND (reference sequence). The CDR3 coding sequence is TGTGCCAGTAGTATGGGGACAGGGGTCAACTATGGCTACACCTTC. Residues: CASSMGTGVNYGYTF.

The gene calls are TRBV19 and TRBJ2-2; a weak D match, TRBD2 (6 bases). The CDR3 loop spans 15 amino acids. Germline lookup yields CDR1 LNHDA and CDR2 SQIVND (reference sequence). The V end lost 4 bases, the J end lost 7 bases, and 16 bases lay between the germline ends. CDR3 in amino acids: CASSRGRNSNGELFF. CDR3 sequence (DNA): TGTGCCAGTAGTAGAGGGAGGAACAGCAACGGGGAGCTGTTTTTT.

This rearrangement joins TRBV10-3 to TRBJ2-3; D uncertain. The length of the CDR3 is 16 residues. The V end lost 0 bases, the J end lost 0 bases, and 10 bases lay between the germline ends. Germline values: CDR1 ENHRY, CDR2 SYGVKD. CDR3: CAISESKLTSTDTQYF. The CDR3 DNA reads TGTGCCATCAGTGAGTCGAAATTGACTAGCACAGATACGCAGTATTTT.

The CDR3 sequence: CASSPATAGYEQYF. CDR3 in DNA: TGTGCCAGCTCACCTGCAACAGCAGGGTACGAGCAGTACTTC. V gene TRBV18 combines with J gene TRBJ2-7; TRBD1 is a possible D gene (5 bases). Per germline, CDR1 KGHSH and CDR2 LQKENI. This CDR3 region has 14 residues. V dropped 3 bases and J dropped 4 bases, with 13 bases sitting between them.

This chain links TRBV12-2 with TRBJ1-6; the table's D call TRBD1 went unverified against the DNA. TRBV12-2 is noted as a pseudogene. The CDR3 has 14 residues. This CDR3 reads CASRPTGPPSPLHF. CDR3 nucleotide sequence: TGTGCAAGTCGTCCGACAGGGCCTCCTTCACCCCTCCACTTT.

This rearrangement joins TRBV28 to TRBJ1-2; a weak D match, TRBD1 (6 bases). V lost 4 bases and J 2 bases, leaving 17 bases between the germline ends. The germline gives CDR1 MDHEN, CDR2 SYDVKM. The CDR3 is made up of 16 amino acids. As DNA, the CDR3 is TGTGCCAGCAGTTCCGGGGGGGCAGGGGTGAACTATGGCTACACCTTC. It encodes CASSSGGAGVNYGYTF.

The CDR3 is CASRRQGRTEAFF. The DNA for the CDR3 is TGTGCCAGTAGGCGTCAGGGAAGGACTGAAGCTTTCTTT. This chain joins TRBV19 and TRBJ1-1; maybe TRBD1 (5 bases). Trimming pared 6 bases from V and 5 bases from J, leaving 13 bases between. Germline assignment: CDR1 LNHDA and CDR2 SQIVND (reference sequence). The CDR3 sequence is 13 residues long.

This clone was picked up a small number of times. The CDR3: CARGTGCSYEQYF. The CDR3 DNA reads as TGTGCCAGGGGGACAGGGTGTAGCTACGAGCAGTACTTC. V gene TRBV19 combines with J gene TRBJ2-7; 9 nucleotides agree with TRBD1. The CDR3 is 13 residues long. After removal of 9 bases from V and 3 bases from J, the junction contained 6 bases not matched to a gene. CDR1 and CDR2 from the germline V gene are LNHDA and SQIVND (reference sequence).

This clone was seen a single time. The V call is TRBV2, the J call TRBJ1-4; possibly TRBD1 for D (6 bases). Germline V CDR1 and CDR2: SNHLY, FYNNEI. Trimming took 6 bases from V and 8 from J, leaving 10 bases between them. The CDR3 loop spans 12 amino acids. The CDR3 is CASRTRGEKLFF. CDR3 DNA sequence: TGTGCCAGCAGAACCAGGGGCGAAAAACTGTTTTTT.

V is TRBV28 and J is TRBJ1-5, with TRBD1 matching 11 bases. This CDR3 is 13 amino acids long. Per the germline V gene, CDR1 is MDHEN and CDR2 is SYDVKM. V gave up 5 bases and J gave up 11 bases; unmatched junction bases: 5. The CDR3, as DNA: TGTGCCAGCAGTCCGGGACAGGGGGGCTCCCAGCATTTT. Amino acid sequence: CASSPGQGGSQHF.

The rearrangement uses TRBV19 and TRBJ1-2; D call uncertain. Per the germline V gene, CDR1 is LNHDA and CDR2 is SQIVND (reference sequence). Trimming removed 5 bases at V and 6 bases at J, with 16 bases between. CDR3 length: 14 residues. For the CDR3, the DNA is TGTGCCAGTAGTTTTCTACTATCCGGAGATGGCTACACCTTC. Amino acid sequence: CASSFLLSGDGYTF.